These 27 T cell receptor beta chains were sequenced from one sample in a study of T cells after yellow fever vaccination. TCRdb itself ran the 5' RACE reads through MiXCR, one entry per CDR3 protein. The repertoire consists of about 99,000 distinct CDR3 sequences, with under 7% occurring once and the leading ten covering more than 40%. Sequencing was performed on CD8+ T cells sorted from PBMCs, taken 10 days after the yellow fever booster vaccination. These receptors came from a man younger than 35 who received the YFV17D yellow fever vaccine.

The table lists this clonotype with many counts. The chain has TRBV9 and TRBJ2-7, with D possibly being TRBD1 or TRBD2 (6 bases each). V was pared by 1 base and J by 4 bases, with 21 bases between. CDR3 length: 17 amino acids. Per germline, CDR1 SGDLS and CDR2 YYNGEE. CDR3 sequence: CASSVTGALDPSYEQYF. CDR3 sequence (DNA): TGTGCCAGCAGCGTAACGGGGGCCCTCGATCCTTCATACGAGCAGTACTTC.

The V and J genes are TRBV7-9 and TRBJ2-2; 10 bases line up with TRBD1. This CDR3 has 16 residues. Per the germline V gene, CDR1 is SEHNR and CDR2 is FQNEAQ (reference sequence). V gave up 5 bases and J gave up 6 bases; unmatched junction bases: 9. The CDR3 DNA reads TGTGCCAGCAGCAAGATCCGGACAGGGGGTCCCGGGGAGCTGTTTTTT. As protein: CASSKIRTGGPGELFF.

The chain links TRBV12-5 to TRBJ1-2; D not certain. Germline CDR1 reads LGHNT; CDR2 reads FRNRAP. The CDR3 extends over 18 amino acids. V was clipped by 0 bases and J by 0 bases, with 17 bases between them. CDR3 amino acids: CASGLVREVLATNYGYTF. The CDR3 DNA is TGTGCTAGTGGTTTGGTACGCGAAGTCCTGGCAACTAACTATGGCTACACCTTC.

In this sample, this clonotype turned up many times. The chain has TRBV6-5 and TRBJ2-2; possible D gene TRBD1, 6 bases. In germline, CDR1 is MNHEY, CDR2 SVGAGI. Between the trimmed V and J ends, which lost 2 bases and 3 bases, there was a span of 10 bases. The CDR3 is 15 amino acids. CDR3 sequence: CASSYESGDTGELFF. The DNA of the CDR3 is TGTGCCAGCAGTTACGAGTCAGGGGACACCGGGGAGCTGTTTTTT.

The CDR3 DNA sequence: TGTGCCAGCAGCTTAAATCCGGGTCCTATGAACACTGAAGCTTTCTTT. It is translated as CASSLNPGPMNTEAFF. This sequence joins TRBV7-3 and TRBJ1-1; no reliable D call. The CDR3 is 16 residues long. Between the trimmed V and J ends, which lost 1 base and 0 bases, there was a span of 12 bases. Per germline, CDR1 SGHTA and CDR2 FQGTGA.

This chain uses TRBV12-3 or TRBV12-4 with TRBJ2-6, with 8 nucleotides matching TRBD1. The ends lost 4 bases at V and 0 bases at J; junction bases unmatched: 5. This CDR3 is 17 amino acids long. The CDR3 reads CASSSRGPYSGANVLTF. CDR3 sequence (DNA): TGTGCCAGCAGTTCCAGGGGGCCCTACTCTGGGGCCAACGTCCTGACTTTC.

This clonotype has at least ten counts. The V call is TRBV4-2, the J call TRBJ2-5; TRBD2 aligns across 8 bases. CDR3 length equals 14 residues. The germline CDR1 and CDR2 sequences are LGHNA and YNFKEQ. V dropped 2 bases and J dropped 5; count of bases not matched to a gene: 4. The DNA for the CDR3 is TGTGCCAGCAGCCAACCGACTAGCGCGGAGACCCAGTACTTC. Translating it yields CASSQPTSAETQYF.

The chain carries TRBV4-3 and TRBJ1-5, with D unresolved. The CDR3 loop spans 14 amino acids. The V gene lost 0 bases and the J gene lost 4 bases, with 7 bases spanning the gap. Germline CDR1 LGHNA, CDR2 YSLEER. Here the CDR3 reads CASSQDGDNQPQHF. CDR3 nucleotide sequence: TGCGCCAGCAGCCAAGATGGGGATAATCAGCCCCAGCATTTT.

The V call is TRBV21-1, the J call TRBJ1-1. TRBV21-1 is deemed a pseudogene. The CDR3 has 13 residues. CDR3 in amino acids: CASMPHLNTEAFF. In DNA form, the CDR3 reads TGTGCCAGCATGCCACATTTAAACACTGAAGCTTTCTTT.

This clonotype was observed a handful of times. This chain connects TRBV7-9 to TRBJ1-1, with 7 bases aligning to TRBD1. J was trimmed by 6 bases and V by 5 bases; bases with no gene match: 6. CDR1 and CDR2 from the germline V gene are SEHNR and FQNEAQ (reference sequence). The CDR3 loop spans 13 amino acids. This chain's CDR3 is CASSPRQGPEAFF. CDR3 DNA: TGTGCCAGCAGCCCTCGACAGGGCCCTGAAGCTTTCTTT.

This chain links TRBV7-2 with TRBJ2-5; unclear D gene. Germline V CDR1 and CDR2: SGHTA, FQGNSA. The CDR3 consists of 15 residues. Deletions cut 2 bases from V and 2 bases from J, with 12 bases between. For the CDR3, the DNA is TGTGCCAGCAGCTTACTGAGTCGACCGCAAGAGACCCAGTACTTC. Translation gives CASSLLSRPQETQYF. Drawing the rest from reference TRBV7-2 and TRBJ2-5, the complete variable domain is GAGVSQSPSNKVTEKGKDVELRCDPISGHTALYWYRQSLGQGLEFLIYFQGNSAPDKSGLPSDRFSAERTGGSVSTLTIQRTQQEDSAVYLCASSLLSRPQETQYFGPGTRLLVL.

This clonotype was counted a few times. The V and J genes are TRBV4-3 and TRBJ2-5; D gene ambiguous. The V and J ends lost 1 base and 2 bases respectively, with 14 bases between them. The CDR3 contains 16 residues. CDR1 and CDR2 (germline): LGHNA, YSLEER. CDR3 DNA sequence: TGCGCCAGCAGCCAAGGCTACCCGAATATACAAGAGACCCAGTACTTC. Its protein product is CASSQGYPNIQETQYF.

The gene calls are TRBV4-3 and TRBJ2-5, with D perhaps TRBD2 (7 bases). The V end lost 2 bases, the J end lost 4 bases, and 14 bases lay between the germline ends. The CDR3 is made up of 15 amino acids. The V gene's germline CDR1 is LGHNA and CDR2 YSLEER. The CDR3 nucleotides are TGCGCCAGCAGCCAAATGGGGGGGCTAGGAGAGACCCAGTACTTC. Translated: CASSQMGGLGETQYF.

As regards this clonotype: Mismatch with germline at one junction end may stem from a read error. CDR3 protein: CASEEGFGNTIDF. The CDR3 DNA sequence: TGTGCCAGCGAGGAGGGATTCGGAAACACCATAGATTTT. The chain recombines TRBV6-1 with TRBJ1-3, with D hard to call. The CDR3 is 13 residues long. From germline, CDR1 is MNHNS and CDR2 SASEGT.

The table lists this clonotype with a few counts. The CDR3 sequence is CASSVRTSGDVNEQFF. The DNA of the CDR3 is TGTGCCAGCAGCGTGCGGACTAGCGGGGATGTCAATGAGCAGTTCTTC. The chain recombines TRBV9 with TRBJ2-1, with 12 bases identical to TRBD2. CDR3 length: 16 amino acids. CDR1 SGDLS and CDR2 YYNGEE come from the germline V gene. The ends lost 2 bases at V and 6 bases at J; junction bases unmatched: 6.

This chain uses TRBV7-6 with TRBJ2-3; no reliable D call. This CDR3 has 17 amino acids. Trimming removed 1 base at V and 0 bases at J, with 14 bases between. Germline assignment: CDR1 SGHVS and CDR2 FNYEAQ. This CDR3 reads CASSLEIYGYSTDTQYF. CDR3 DNA: TGTGCCAGCAGCTTAGAAATATACGGCTACAGCACAGATACGCAGTATTTT.

The rearrangement links TRBV7-2 to TRBJ2-7; 8 positions match TRBD1. J gave up 8 bases and V 6 bases, and 12 bases lay outside the gene matches. The CDR3 length is 14 residues. Germline CDR1 reads SGHTA; CDR2 reads FQGNSA. In nucleotides, the CDR3 is TGTGCCAGCAGGAAGGGACAGGAGGAGAGTCAGCAGTACGTC. Amino acids: CASRKGQEESQQYV.

There are many counts of this clonotype. The chain links TRBV7-6 to TRBJ2-1; 8 bases are a match to TRBD2. Trimming removed 5 bases from V and 7 bases from J; junction bases left unmatched: 10. This CDR3 contains 15 residues. Germline lookup yields CDR1 SGHVS and CDR2 FNYEAQ. CDR3: CASSPRGGPANEQFF. The CDR3, as DNA: TGTGCCAGCAGCCCACGGGGGGGCCCGGCGAATGAGCAGTTCTTC. The complete variable domain, with remaining parts taken from reference TRBV7-6 and TRBJ2-1, reads GAGVSQSPRYKVTKRGQDVALRCDPISGHVSLYWYRQALGQGPEFLTYFNYEAQQDKSGLPNDRFSAERPEGSISTLTIQRTEQRDSAMYRCASSPRGGPANEQFFGPGTRLTVL.

This clonotype was detected a few times. The V call is TRBV20-1, the J call TRBJ2-1; maybe TRBD1 (6 bases). The CDR3 consists of 15 residues. Germline assignment: CDR1 DFQATT and CDR2 SNEGSKA (reference sequence). Trimming removed 0 bases at V and 14 bases at J, with 23 bases between. The DNA of the CDR3 is TGCAGTGCTAGAGACCCCGGCCGATCGACAGGCCAAGAGTTCTTC. As protein: CSARDPGRSTGQEFF.

This clonotype was found many times. The chain has TRBV20-1 and TRBJ2-7, with TRBD1 as a possible D gene (6 bases). The CDR3 loop spans 14 amino acids. Trimming left V 4 bases short and J 0 bases short, with 13 bases between. CDR1 and CDR2 from the germline V gene are DFQATT and SNEGSKA (reference sequence). The CDR3 coding sequence is TGCAGTGCTACTACAGGGTCGAGCTCCTACGAGCAGTACTTC. This sequence encodes CSATTGSSSYEQYF.

This clonotype was detected only a few times. V gene TRBV27 combines with J gene TRBJ2-6; 9 nucleotides match TRBD1. Germline V gene sequence: CDR1 MNHEY, CDR2 SMNVEV (reference sequence). The CDR3 sequence is 17 residues long. The V gene end was trimmed by 3 bases and the J gene end by 2 bases; junction bases not matched to a gene: 5. CDR3 residues: CASSFRTGVTGANVLTF. CDR3 nucleotide sequence: TGTGCCAGCAGTTTCCGGACAGGGGTTACTGGGGCCAACGTCCTGACTTTC.

The V gene is TRBV12-3 or TRBV12-4, the J gene TRBJ1-6, with D perhaps TRBD1 (5 bases). V shed 6 bases and J shed 14 bases, with 23 bases lying between them. The CDR3 is 15 amino acids. The chain's CDR3 is CASSKPLGVDKSLHF. The CDR3 nucleotides are TGTGCCAGCAGCAAACCCTTGGGGGTAGATAAGTCCCTCCACTTT.

In this sample, this clonotype turned up a few times. Given the absence of the conserved phenylalanine or tryptophan at the CDR3 end, a read error is likely. The DNA is left out, because the CDR3 cannot be placed on it with certainty; the CDR3 is given as TCRdb lists it. J is TRBJ2-3 and V is TRBV4-2; the table names TRBD2, a call not compared with the DNA. The CDR3 region is 13 residues in length, termini included. The V gene's germline CDR1 is LGHNA and CDR2 YNFKEQ. CDR3 amino acids: CASSQDFGGAKMV.

A few counts support this clonotype. The chain recombines TRBV7-9 with TRBJ2-2; 8 nucleotides agree with TRBD1. There are 16 residues in the CDR3. J gave up 3 bases and V 5 bases, and 8 bases lay outside the gene matches. Germline CDR1 and CDR2: SEHNR and FQNEAQ (reference sequence). DNA for the CDR3: TGTGCCAGCAGCCTATGGACAGGGTATGACACCGGGGAGCTGTTTTTT. Translated, it gives CASSLWTGYDTGELFF.

This rearrangement joins TRBV29-1 to TRBJ2-1; 7 bases align to TRBD1. The CDR3 consists of 12 residues. The germline V gene encodes CDR1 SQVTM and CDR2 ANQGSEA. With V trimmed by 3 bases and J by 6 bases, 2 bases remained unmatched. The CDR3 region has the DNA TGCAGCGTTGAGTCAGGGGGCAATGAGCAGTTCTTC. This gives the protein CSVESGGNEQFF.

There are a few counts of this clonotype. The J gene is TRBJ2-7, the V gene TRBV12-5; possible D gene TRBD1, 6 bases. The CDR3 is 15 residues long. Per the germline V gene, CDR1 is LGHNT and CDR2 is FRNRAP. The V end lost 1 base, the J end lost 3 bases, and 13 bases lay between the germline ends. CDR3 in amino acids: CASGLADRRGYEQYV. CDR3 bases: TGTGCTAGTGGTTTGGCCGACAGGAGAGGCTACGAGCAGTACGTC.

The chain couples TRBV7-9 to TRBJ1-2, with 7 bases fitting TRBD1. Germline V gene sequence: CDR1 SEHNR, CDR2 FQNEAQ (reference sequence). The length of the CDR3 is 14 residues. V was clipped by 7 bases and J by 4 bases; unmatched bases: 9. The CDR3: CASTWGTVAYGYTF. CDR3 nucleotide sequence: TGTGCCAGCACCTGGGGGACAGTGGCCTATGGCTACACCTTC.